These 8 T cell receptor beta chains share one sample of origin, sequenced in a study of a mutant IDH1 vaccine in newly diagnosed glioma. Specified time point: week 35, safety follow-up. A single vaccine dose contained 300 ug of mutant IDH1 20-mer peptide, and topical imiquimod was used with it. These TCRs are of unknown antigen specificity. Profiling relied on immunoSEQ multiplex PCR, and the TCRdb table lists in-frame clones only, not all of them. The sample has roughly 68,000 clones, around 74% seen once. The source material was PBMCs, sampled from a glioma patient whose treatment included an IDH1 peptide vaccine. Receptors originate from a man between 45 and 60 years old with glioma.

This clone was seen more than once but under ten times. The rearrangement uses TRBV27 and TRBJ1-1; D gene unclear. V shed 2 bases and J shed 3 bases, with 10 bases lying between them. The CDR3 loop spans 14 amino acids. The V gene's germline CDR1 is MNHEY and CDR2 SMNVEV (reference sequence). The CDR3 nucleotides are TGTGCCAGCAGTTTAATCTATGAGGACACTGAAGCTTTCTTT. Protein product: CASSLIYEDTEAFF.

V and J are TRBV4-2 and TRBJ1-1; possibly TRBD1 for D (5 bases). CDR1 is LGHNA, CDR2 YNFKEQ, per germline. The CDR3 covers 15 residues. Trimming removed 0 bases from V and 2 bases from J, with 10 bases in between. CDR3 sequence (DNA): TGTGCCAGCAGCCAAGATTCGGACAAAAACACTGAAGCTTTCTTT. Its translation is CASSQDSDKNTEAFF.

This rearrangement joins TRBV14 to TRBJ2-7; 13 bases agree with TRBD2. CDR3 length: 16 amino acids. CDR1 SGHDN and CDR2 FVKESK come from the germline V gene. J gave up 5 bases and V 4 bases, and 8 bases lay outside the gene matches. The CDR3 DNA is TGTGCCAGCAGCCCACTGGGACTAGCGGGGTGGAACGAGCAGTACTTC. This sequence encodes CASSPLGLAGWNEQYF.

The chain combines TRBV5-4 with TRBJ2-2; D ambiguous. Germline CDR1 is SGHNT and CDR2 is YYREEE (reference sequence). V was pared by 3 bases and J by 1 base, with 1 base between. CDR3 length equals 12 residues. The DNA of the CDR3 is TGTGCCAGCAGCTGGAACACCGGGGAGCTGTTTTTT. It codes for CASSWNTGELFF.

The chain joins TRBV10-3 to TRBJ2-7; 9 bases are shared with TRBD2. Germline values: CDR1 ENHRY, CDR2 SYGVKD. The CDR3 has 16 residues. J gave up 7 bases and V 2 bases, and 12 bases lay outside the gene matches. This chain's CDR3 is CAISEIAGVTVEEQYF. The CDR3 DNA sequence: TGTGCCATCAGTGAGATAGCGGGGGTGACAGTGGAGGAGCAGTACTTC.

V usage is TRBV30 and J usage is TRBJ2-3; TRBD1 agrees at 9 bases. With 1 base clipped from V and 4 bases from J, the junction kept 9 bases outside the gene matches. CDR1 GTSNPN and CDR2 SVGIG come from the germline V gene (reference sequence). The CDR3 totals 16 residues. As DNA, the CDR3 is TGTGCCTGGAGTGCACCCGGGACAGGGACGGCAGATACGCAGTATTTT. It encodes CAWSAPGTGTADTQYF. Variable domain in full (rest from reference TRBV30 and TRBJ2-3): SQTIHQWPATLVQPVGSPLSLECTVEGTSNPNLYWYRQAAGRGLQLLFYSVGIGQISSEVPQNLSASRPQDRQFILSSKKLLLSDSGFYLCAWSAPGTGTADTQYFGPGTRLTVL.

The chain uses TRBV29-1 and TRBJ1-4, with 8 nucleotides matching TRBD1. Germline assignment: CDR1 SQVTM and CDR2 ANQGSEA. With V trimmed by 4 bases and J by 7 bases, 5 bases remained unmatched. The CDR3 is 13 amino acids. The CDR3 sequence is CSVVQGAGEKLFF. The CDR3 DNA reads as TGCAGCGTTGTGCAGGGGGCTGGTGAAAAACTGTTTTTT.

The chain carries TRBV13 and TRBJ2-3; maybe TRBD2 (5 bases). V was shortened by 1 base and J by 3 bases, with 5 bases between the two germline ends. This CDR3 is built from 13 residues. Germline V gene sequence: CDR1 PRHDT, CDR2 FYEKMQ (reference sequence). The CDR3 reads CASSLAGTDTQYF. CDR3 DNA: TGTGCCAGCAGCTTAGCGGGGACAGATACGCAGTATTTT. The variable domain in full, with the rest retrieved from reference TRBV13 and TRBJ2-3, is AAGVIQSPRHLIKEKRETATLKCYPIPRHDTVYWYQQGPGQDPQFLISFYEKMQSDKGSIPDRFSAQQFSDYHSELNMSSLELGDSALYFCASSLAGTDTQYFGPGTRLTVL.